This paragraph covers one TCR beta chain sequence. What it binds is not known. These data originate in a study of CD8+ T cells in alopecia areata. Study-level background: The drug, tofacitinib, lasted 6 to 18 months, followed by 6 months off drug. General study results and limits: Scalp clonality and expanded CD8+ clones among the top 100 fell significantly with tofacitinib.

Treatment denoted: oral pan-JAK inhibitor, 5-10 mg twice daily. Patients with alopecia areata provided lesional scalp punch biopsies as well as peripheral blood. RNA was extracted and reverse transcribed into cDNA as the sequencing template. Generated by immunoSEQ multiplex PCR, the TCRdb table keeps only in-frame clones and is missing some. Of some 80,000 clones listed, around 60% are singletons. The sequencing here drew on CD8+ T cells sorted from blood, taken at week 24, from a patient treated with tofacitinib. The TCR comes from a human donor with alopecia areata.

CDR3 in amino acids: CASSLAPSISHEQYF. The CDR3 DNA sequence: TGTGCCAGCAGCTTAGCCCCTAGCATTTCCCACGAGCAGTACTTC. This chain links TRBV7-9 with TRBJ2-7; D might be TRBD2 (5 bases). The CDR3 has 15 amino acids. The germline gives CDR1 SEHNR, CDR2 FQNEAQ (reference sequence). V dropped 0 bases and J dropped 5 bases, with 14 bases sitting between them.